The entry below gives a single T cell receptor (beta chain) sequence along with its context. The table came from immunoSEQ multiplex PCR; TCRdb's copy has only in-frame clones and leaves some out. The sample includes 110,000 to 150,000 clones, almost 85% of them seen just once. This entry is derived from a study of blood T cell repertoires in COVID-19. The participants were between roughly 18 and 89 years old and came from some 25 US areas. Cohort placement rested on clinical history that participants reported themselves. The receptor's source is a man between 40 and 49 years old with acute COVID-19. Input material: PBMCs or T cells enriched from blood (not recorded which).

Here the CDR3 reads CASSAVTGGQETQYF. DNA of the CDR3: TGTGCCAGCAGCGCTGTGACGGGGGGACAAGAGACCCAGTACTTC. The chain uses TRBV7-8 and TRBJ2-5; 7 bases are shared with TRBD2. V shed 5 bases, J shed 2 bases, and the junction held 8 bases outside the gene matches. Per germline, CDR1 SGHVS and CDR2 FQNEAQ. The CDR3 length is 15 residues. The variable domain in full, completed from reference TRBV7-8 and TRBJ2-5, reads GAGVSQSPRYKVAKRGQDVALRCDPISGHVSLFWYQQALGQGPEFLTYFQNEAQLDKSGLPSDRFFAERPEGSVSTLKIQRTQQEDSAVYLCASSAVTGGQETQYFGPGTRLLVL.